This TCR beta chain was captured by sequencing in a study of blood T cell repertoires in COVID-19. The overall study: From the United States, Italy and Spain came samples of acute and convalescent COVID-19. The cDNA or gDNA used as material had been derived from T cells, B-cell-depleted T cells, or PBMCs.

Source study methods: Quantification of nucleated cells was approximated via reference gene primer amplification. Repertoires were generated with immunoSEQ multiplex PCR, while TCRdb's copy carries only in-frame clones and drops some. That table gives V, J and clone size, and the DNA gave D and trimming. This table has roughly 76,000 clones, roughly 80% appearing once. This CDR3 has 17 residues. The trim removed 5 bases at V and 8 bases at J, leaving 18 bases unmatched. The germline gives CDR1 SNHLY, CDR2 FYNNEI. This sequence joins TRBV2 and TRBJ2-3; 8 nucleotides align to TRBD2. Source material: peripheral blood. This TCR was sampled from a woman aged 70 to 79 with acute or convalescent COVID-19. The CDR3 DNA reads as TGTGCCAGCAGTCTATACCTTAGCGGGAACGTCGATTCTACGCAGTATTTT. It encodes CASSLYLSGNVDSTQYF.